A single sample is the source of the 25 T cell receptor beta chains below, sequenced in a study of cytomegalovirus exposure and HLA in healthy donors. The table came from immunoSEQ multiplex PCR; TCRdb's copy has only in-frame clones and leaves some out. The profile shows tens of thousands of clones, more than 85% of them singletons. The sequencing sample was made of PBMCs. All receptors derive from a woman younger than 30 in good health and CMV-seronegative.

The chain is built from TRBV15 and TRBJ1-3; D ambiguous. There are 13 residues in the CDR3. Trimming took 11 bases from V and 2 from J, leaving 13 bases between them. The germline CDR1 and CDR2 sequences are LNHNV and YYDKDF (reference sequence). Here the CDR3 DNA reads TGTGCCGCCTCGGAGGGAACTGGAAACACCATATATTTT. Translated, it gives CAASEGTGNTIYF. Full variable domain (rest looked up from reference TRBV15 and TRBJ1-3): DAMVIQNPRYQVTQFGKPVTLSCSQTLNHNVMYWYQQKSSQAPKLLFHYYDKDFNNEADTPDNFQSRRPNTSFCFLDIRSPGLGDTAMYLCAASEGTGNTIYFGEGSWLTVV.

The chain recombines TRBV5-8 with TRBJ2-1; 11 bases are shared with TRBD2. Per germline, CDR1 SGHTS and CDR2 YDEGEE. J was trimmed by 4 bases and V by 4 bases; bases with no gene match: 4. The CDR3 totals 15 residues. The CDR3 DNA reads TGTGCCAGCAGCCGGGGACTAGCGGTTTACAATGAGCAGTTCTTC. This sequence encodes CASSRGLAVYNEQFF. Full variable domain (rest looked up from reference TRBV5-8 and TRBJ2-1): EAGVTQSPTHLIKTRGQQATLRCSPISGHTSVYWYQQALGLGLQFLLWYDEGEERNRGNFPPRFSGRQFPNYSSELNVNALELEDSALYLCASSRGLAVYNEQFFGPGTRLTVL.

V usage is TRBV28 and J usage is TRBJ2-5; 9 bases match TRBD1. The CDR3 runs 14 residues. Germline-derived CDR1 and CDR2 are MDHEN and SYDVKM. Trimming removed 6 bases from V and 5 bases from J; junction bases left unmatched: 7. The CDR3 region has the DNA TGTGCCAGCAGCGATACAGGGGGCGATGAGACCCAGTACTTC. This translates into CASSDTGGDETQYF.

The chain couples TRBV19 to TRBJ1-2; D might be TRBD1 (5 bases). V lost 5 bases to trimming and J lost 5 bases, with 9 bases between them. CDR1 is LNHDA and CDR2 is SQIVND in the germline V gene (reference sequence). The CDR3 is made up of 12 amino acids. CDR3 DNA: TGTGCCAGTAGTTCGGGACTTTATGGCTACACCTTC. Translating it yields CASSSGLYGYTF. Filled out from reference TRBV19 and TRBJ1-2, the complete variable domain reads DGGITQSPKYLFRKEGQNVTLSCEQNLNHDAMYWYRQDPGQGLRLIYYSQIVNDFQKGDIAEGYSVSREKKESFPLTVTSAQKNPTAFYLCASSSGLYGYTFGSGTRLTVV.

Here the CDR3 reads CASTETKGLNNEQFF. DNA of the CDR3: TGTGCCAGCACCGAAACCAAGGGGCTTAACAATGAGCAGTTCTTC. The chain is built from TRBV2 and TRBJ2-1, with D possibly TRBD1 on 5 matching bases. This CDR3 has 15 amino acids. V lost 7 bases and J 5 bases, leaving 18 bases between the germline ends. Per germline, CDR1 SNHLY and CDR2 FYNNEI.

CDR3 sequence (DNA): TGTGCCAGCAAGTTGCGGGGGCCGGAGGAGACCCAGTACTTC. This gives the protein CASKLRGPEETQYF. The V call is TRBV27, the J call TRBJ2-5, with D possibly TRBD2 on 7 matching bases. Germline loops: CDR1 MNHEY, CDR2 SMNVEV (reference sequence). Trimming took off 7 bases at V and 5 bases at J, with 17 bases between the two ends. The CDR3 runs 14 residues.

The chain couples TRBV28 to TRBJ2-2, with TRBD2 matching over 7 bases. The V gene's germline CDR1 is MDHEN and CDR2 SYDVKM. This CDR3 is 14 amino acids long. V shed 6 bases, J shed 5 bases, and the junction held 6 bases outside the gene matches. The CDR3 region is CASSTISGTGELFF. The CDR3 bases are TGTGCCAGCAGCACCATTAGCGGGACCGGGGAGCTGTTTTTT.

The chain uses TRBV2 and TRBJ2-4; 11 nucleotides match TRBD2. J was trimmed by 8 bases and V by 9 bases; bases with no gene match: 6. Germline V lookup: CDR1 SNHLY, CDR2 FYNNEI. The CDR3 runs 13 residues. The CDR3 region is CASKTSGEDIQYF. Here the CDR3 DNA reads TGTGCCAGTAAGACTAGCGGGGAAGACATTCAGTACTTC.

The V gene is TRBV4-2, the J gene TRBJ1-1, with D hard to call. Germline loops: CDR1 LGHNA, CDR2 YNFKEQ. The CDR3 runs to 17 residues. V was clipped by 0 bases and J by 4 bases, with 18 bases between them. CDR3 residues: CASSQEHRVQLSTEAFF. As DNA, the CDR3 is TGTGCCAGCAGCCAAGAGCACAGAGTTCAACTTAGCACTGAAGCTTTCTTT.

This clone was observed a few times. The chain employs TRBV25-1 and TRBJ2-7; D might be TRBD2 (5 bases). Looked up from germline, CDR1 is MGHDK and CDR2 is SYGVNS. The CDR3 consists of 11 residues. Between the trimmed V and J ends, which lost 10 bases and 1 base, there was a span of 8 bases. CDR3 region: CATGGSYEQYF. The CDR3 DNA follows: TGTGCCACCGGCGGGTCCTACGAGCAGTACTTC.

J is TRBJ2-7 and V is TRBV29-1; 7 bases are a match to TRBD2. Unmatched junction bases numbered 1, after V lost 1 base and J lost 1 base. The CDR3 has 13 amino acids. Germline V gene sequence: CDR1 SQVTM, CDR2 ANQGSEA. CDR3: CSVEVGGSYEQYF. CDR3 DNA: TGCAGCGTTGAAGTGGGGGGGTCCTACGAGCAGTACTTC.

The rearrangement uses TRBV30 and TRBJ2-1; 11 bases align to TRBD2. This CDR3 region has 15 residues. The V gene end was trimmed by 8 bases and the J gene end by 7 bases; junction bases not matched to a gene: 13. CDR1 GTSNPN and CDR2 SVGIG come from the germline V gene (reference sequence). The CDR3 region is CAANRGSSGGNEQFF. The CDR3 DNA reads TGTGCCGCAAACCGGGGTTCTAGCGGGGGGAATGAGCAGTTCTTC.

This clone was detected once. V usage is TRBV2 and J usage is TRBJ2-5, with 14 nucleotides matching TRBD2. Germline loops: CDR1 SNHLY, CDR2 FYNNEI. V lost 7 bases to trimming and J lost 5 bases; unmatched junction nucleotides: 6. The CDR3 has 15 residues. The CDR3 protein is CASTGTSGSHETQYF. The CDR3 coding sequence is TGTGCCAGCACCGGGACTAGCGGGAGTCACGAGACCCAGTACTTC.

This clone was seen a handful of times. This chain connects TRBV5-6 to TRBJ2-7; D gene uncertain. Germline CDR1 reads SGHDT; CDR2 reads YYEEEE. This CDR3 has 14 residues. V dropped 1 base and J dropped 3 bases, with 11 bases sitting between them. The CDR3 is CASSLFEVYYEQYF. As DNA, the CDR3 is TGTGCCAGCAGCTTGTTTGAGGTGTACTACGAGCAGTACTTC.

The rearrangement joins TRBV30 to TRBJ2-1; TRBD2 agrees at 8 bases. Germline V gene sequence: CDR1 GTSNPN, CDR2 SVGIG (reference sequence). The V and J ends lost 5 bases and 4 bases, in that order; junction bases with no gene match: 7. The CDR3 length is 14 residues. The CDR3 coding sequence is TGTGCCTGGTTCAGCGGGAGAGGGTACAATGAGCAGTTCTTC. Its protein product is CAWFSGRGYNEQFF.

This clone showed up just a few times. The chain employs TRBV28 and TRBJ2-1, with TRBD2 matching 11 bases. The junction had 6 bases not matched to a gene; V was cut back by 6 bases and J by 2 bases. The CDR3 contains 16 residues. Germline V gene sequence: CDR1 MDHEN, CDR2 SYDVKM. The CDR3 here is CASSSTSGAAYNEQFF. In DNA, the CDR3 is TGTGCCAGCAGCTCGACTAGCGGGGCCGCCTACAATGAGCAGTTCTTC.

This clone was recorded only once. The genes are TRBV27 and TRBJ2-7; TRBD1 matches 12 bases. Trimming removed 2 bases from V and 6 bases from J; junction bases left unmatched: 8. The germline V gene encodes CDR1 MNHEY and CDR2 SMNVEV (reference sequence). This CDR3 comprises 16 residues. CDR3 in amino acids: CASSLGLGQGAGEQYF. The CDR3 coding sequence is TGTGCCAGCAGTTTAGGTTTGGGACAGGGGGCGGGCGAGCAGTACTTC.

J is TRBJ2-2 and V is TRBV10-2; 7 bases line up with TRBD2. Looked up from germline, CDR1 is WSHSY and CDR2 is SAAADI. This CDR3 has 14 residues. J was trimmed by 7 bases and V by 7 bases; bases with no gene match: 9. CDR3 region: CASNQRGEDGELFF. The CDR3 DNA sequence: TGCGCCAGCAACCAACGGGGGGAGGACGGGGAGCTGTTTTTT.

This chain links TRBV7-2 with TRBJ2-1, with D unclear. This CDR3 contains 13 residues. Germline V gene data show CDR1 as SGHTA and CDR2 as FQGNSA. Trimming cost V 2 bases and J 9 bases, with 11 bases left between them. This chain's CDR3 is CASSLIARAEQFF. CDR3 sequence (DNA): TGTGCCAGCAGCTTAATAGCTCGTGCTGAGCAGTTCTTC.

The CDR3 DNA follows: TGTGCCATCATTTCTGACAGGACGTCCGAGCAGTACTTC. Its translation is CAIISDRTSEQYF. The gene calls are TRBV10-3 and TRBJ2-7, with D possibly matching TRBD1 (6 bases). In germline, CDR1 is ENHRY, CDR2 SYGVKD. V was trimmed by 7 bases and J by 6 bases, leaving 16 bases between them. The CDR3 contains 13 residues.

This clone showed up just once. V usage is TRBV19 and J usage is TRBJ2-7; D might be TRBD1 (5 bases). With 6 bases removed from V and 0 bases from J, the gap between germline ends came to 12 bases. The germline V gene has CDR1 LNHDA and CDR2 SQIVND (reference sequence). CDR3 length: 14 amino acids. In DNA form, the CDR3 reads TGTGCCAGTAGCCTGGAAGGGGACTCCTACGAGCAGTACTTC. This gives the protein CASSLEGDSYEQYF.

This sequence joins TRBV6-5 and TRBJ2-3; a possible D gene is TRBD1 (5 bases). This CDR3 has 15 amino acids. Germline CDR1 MNHEY, CDR2 SVGAGI. Trimming cost V 5 bases and J 1 base, with 13 bases left between them. The CDR3 DNA reads TGTGCCAGCAGTGGTCAGGGTATCGGCACAGATACGCAGTATTTT. It specifies CASSGQGIGTDTQYF.

V usage is TRBV11-2 and J usage is TRBJ1-1; D remains ambiguous. This CDR3 has 13 amino acids. V was clipped by 6 bases and J by 1 base, with 9 bases between them. Germline V gives CDR1 SGHAT, CDR2 FQNNGV. The CDR3 DNA reads as TGTGCCAGCAGTTTCACAGAGAACACTGAAGCTTTCTTT. Protein sequence: CASSFTENTEAFF.

The chain has TRBV6-5 and TRBJ1-1, with a weak D call TRBD1 (5 bases). The CDR3 extends over 13 amino acids. The V end lost 0 bases, the J end lost 6 bases, and 8 bases lay between the germline ends. Germline V lookup: CDR1 MNHEY, CDR2 SVGAGI. The CDR3 loop reads CASSYSGAPEAFF. The DNA of the CDR3 is TGTGCCAGCAGTTACTCAGGGGCCCCTGAAGCTTTCTTT.

The V and J genes are TRBV2 and TRBJ2-7; D is perhaps TRBD1 (5 bases). The CDR3 is 15 residues long. The V and J ends lost 6 bases and 1 base respectively, with 16 bases between them. The germline CDR1 and CDR2 sequences are SNHLY and FYNNEI. In DNA form, the CDR3 reads TGTGCCAGCAGCCGAGACAGTGGGAAATCCTACGAGCAGTACTTC. It specifies CASSRDSGKSYEQYF.